The 3 T cell receptor beta chains below were found in one sample sequenced in a study of CD8 T cells in ankylosing spondylitis. TCRdb reprocessed the 5' RACE reads via MiXCR and lists one record per CDR3 protein. The data hold roughly 150,000 distinct CDR3 sequences, with approximately 7.3% observed a single time. The sequencing sample was made of blood, either unsorted or a sorted T cell fraction (not recorded which). All receptors come from a female donor with ankylosing spondylitis or in good health (not recorded which).

This clonotype was detected ten times or more. This chain uses TRBV24-1 with TRBJ2-1; D not resolved. The germline V gene has CDR1 KGHDR and CDR2 SFDVKD. The V gene lost 1 base and the J gene lost 0 bases, with 15 bases spanning the gap. There are 18 residues in the CDR3. CDR3 bases: TGTGCCACCAGTGATTTCTCCGGCAGGAAAAGCTCCTACAATGAGCAGTTCTTC. Protein sequence: CATSDFSGRKSSYNEQFF.

This clonotype was detected ten times or more. The rearrangement joins TRBV27 to TRBJ2-3; 8 nucleotides match TRBD2. The CDR3 length is 17 residues. The germline CDR1 and CDR2 sequences are MNHEY and SMNVEV (reference sequence). The V segment lost 7 bases and the J segment 2 bases; nucleotides outside the gene matches: 14. The DNA for the CDR3 is TGTGCCAGCACCCCGGGGGGGGGGAGGCGATACACAGATACGCAGTATTTT. This sequence encodes CASTPGGGRRYTDTQYF.

This clonotype appeared many times. This rearrangement joins TRBV29-1 to TRBJ2-3; TRBD1 matches at 9 bases. The germline V gene has CDR1 SQVTM and CDR2 ANQGSEA. With V trimmed by 5 bases and J by 4 bases, 7 bases remained unmatched. CDR3 length: 14 amino acids. CDR3 nucleotides: TGCAGCGTTACGGGACAGGGTGGGTCAGATACGCAGTATTTT. Its protein product is CSVTGQGGSDTQYF.